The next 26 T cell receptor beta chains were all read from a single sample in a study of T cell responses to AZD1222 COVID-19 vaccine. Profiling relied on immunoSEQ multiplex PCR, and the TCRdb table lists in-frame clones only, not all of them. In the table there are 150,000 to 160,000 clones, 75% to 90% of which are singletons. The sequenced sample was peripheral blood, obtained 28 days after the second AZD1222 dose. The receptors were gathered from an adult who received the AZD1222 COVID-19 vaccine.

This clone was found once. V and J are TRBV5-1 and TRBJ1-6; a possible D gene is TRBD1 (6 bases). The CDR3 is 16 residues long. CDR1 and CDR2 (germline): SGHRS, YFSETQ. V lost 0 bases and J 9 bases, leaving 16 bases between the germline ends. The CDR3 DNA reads TGCGCCAGCAGCTTGGCCGGCACAGGGCGGTCTTCACCCCTCCACTTT. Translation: CASSLAGTGRSSPLHF.

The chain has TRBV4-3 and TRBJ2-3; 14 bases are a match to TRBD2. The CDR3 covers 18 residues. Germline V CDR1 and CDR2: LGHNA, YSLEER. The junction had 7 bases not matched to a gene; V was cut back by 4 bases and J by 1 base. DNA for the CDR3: TGCGCCAGCAGCCGGGGACTAGCGGGAGTCGCGGGCACAGATACGCAGTATTTT. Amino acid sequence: CASSRGLAGVAGTDTQYF.

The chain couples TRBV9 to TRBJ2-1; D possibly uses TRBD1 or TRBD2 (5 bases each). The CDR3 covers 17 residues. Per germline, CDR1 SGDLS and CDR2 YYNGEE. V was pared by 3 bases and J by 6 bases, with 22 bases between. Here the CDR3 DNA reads TGTGCCAGCAGCGCGAAACCTCGGGACCCTAACCCCAATGAGCAGTTCTTC. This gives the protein CASSAKPRDPNPNEQFF.

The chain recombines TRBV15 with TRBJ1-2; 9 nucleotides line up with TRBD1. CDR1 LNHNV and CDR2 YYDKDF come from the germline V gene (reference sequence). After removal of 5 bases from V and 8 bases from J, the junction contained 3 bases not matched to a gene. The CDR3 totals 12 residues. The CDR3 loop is CATSGQGFGYTF. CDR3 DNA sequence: TGTGCCACCAGCGGACAGGGGTTCGGCTACACCTTC.

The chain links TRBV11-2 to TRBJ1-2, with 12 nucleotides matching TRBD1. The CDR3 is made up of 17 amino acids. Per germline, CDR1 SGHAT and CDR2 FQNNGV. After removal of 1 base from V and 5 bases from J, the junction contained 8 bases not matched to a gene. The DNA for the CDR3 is TGTGCCAGCAGCTTAGGCCTGGGACAGGGGGCTAGGTATGGCTACACCTTC. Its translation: CASSLGLGQGARYGYTF.

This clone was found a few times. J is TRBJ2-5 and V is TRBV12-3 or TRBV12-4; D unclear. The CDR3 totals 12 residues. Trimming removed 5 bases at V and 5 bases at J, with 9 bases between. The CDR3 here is CASSPARETQYF. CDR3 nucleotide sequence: TGTGCCAGCAGTCCCGCCCGGGAGACCCAGTACTTC.

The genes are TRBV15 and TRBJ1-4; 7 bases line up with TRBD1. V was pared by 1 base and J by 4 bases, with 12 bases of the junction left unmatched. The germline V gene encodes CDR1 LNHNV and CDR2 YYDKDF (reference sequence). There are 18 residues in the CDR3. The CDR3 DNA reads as TGTGCCACCAGCAGAGGATCAAATACAGGGGATGGTAATGAAAAACTGTTTTTT. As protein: CATSRGSNTGDGNEKLFF. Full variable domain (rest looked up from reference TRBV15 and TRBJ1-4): DAMVIQNPRYQVTQFGKPVTLSCSQTLNHNVMYWYQQKSSQAPKLLFHYYDKDFNNEADTPDNFQSRRPNTSFCFLDIRSPGLGDTAMYLCATSRGSNTGDGNEKLFFGSGTQLSVL.

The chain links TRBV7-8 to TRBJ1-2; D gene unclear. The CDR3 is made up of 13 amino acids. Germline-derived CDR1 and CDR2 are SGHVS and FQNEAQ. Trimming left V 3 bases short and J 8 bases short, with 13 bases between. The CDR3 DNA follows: TGTGCCAGCAGCTTCAAGCTCGACCGGGGCTACACCTTC. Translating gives CASSFKLDRGYTF.

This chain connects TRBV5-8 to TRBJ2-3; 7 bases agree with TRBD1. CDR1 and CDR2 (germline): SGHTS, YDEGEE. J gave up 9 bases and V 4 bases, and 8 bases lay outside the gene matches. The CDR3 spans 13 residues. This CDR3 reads CASSQFDRATQYF. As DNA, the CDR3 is TGTGCCAGCAGCCAGTTTGACAGGGCCACGCAGTATTTT.

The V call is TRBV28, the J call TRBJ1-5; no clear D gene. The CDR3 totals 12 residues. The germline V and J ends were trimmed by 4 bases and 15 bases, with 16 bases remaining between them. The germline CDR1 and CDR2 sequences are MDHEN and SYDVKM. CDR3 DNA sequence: TGTGCCAGCAGTTCCCCCGGGGAGGCCCGGCATTTT. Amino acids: CASSSPGEARHF.

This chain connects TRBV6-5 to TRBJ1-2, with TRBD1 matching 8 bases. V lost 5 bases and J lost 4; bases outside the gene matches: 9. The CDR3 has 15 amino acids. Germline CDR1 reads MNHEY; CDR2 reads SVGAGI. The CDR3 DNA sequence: TGTGCCAGCAGTAAAAGCACAGGGGGGACCTATGGCTACACCTTC. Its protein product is CASSKSTGGTYGYTF.

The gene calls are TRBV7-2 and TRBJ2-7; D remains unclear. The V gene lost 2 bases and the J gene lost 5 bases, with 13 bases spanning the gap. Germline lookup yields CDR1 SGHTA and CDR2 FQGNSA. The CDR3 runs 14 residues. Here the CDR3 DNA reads TGTGCCAGCAGCTTATCTACTTACATCAACGAGCAGTACTTC. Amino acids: CASSLSTYINEQYF.

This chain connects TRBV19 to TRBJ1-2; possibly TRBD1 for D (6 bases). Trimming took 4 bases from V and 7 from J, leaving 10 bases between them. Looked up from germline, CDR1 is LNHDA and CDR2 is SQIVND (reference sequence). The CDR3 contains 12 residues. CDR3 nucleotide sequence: TGTGCCAGTAGTACCGGGGGCCGTGGCTACACCTTC. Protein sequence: CASSTGGRGYTF.

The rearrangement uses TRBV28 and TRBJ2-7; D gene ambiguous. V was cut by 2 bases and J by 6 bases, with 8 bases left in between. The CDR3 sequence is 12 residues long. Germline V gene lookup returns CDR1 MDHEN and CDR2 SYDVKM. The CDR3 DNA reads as TGTGCCAGCAGTTTAATCCTTAGCGAGCAGTACTTC. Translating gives CASSLILSEQYF. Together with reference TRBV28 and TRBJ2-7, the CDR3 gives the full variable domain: DVKVTQSSRYLVKRTGEKVFLECVQDMDHENMFWYRQDPGLGLRLIYFSYDVKMKEKGDIPEGYSVSREKKERFSLILESASTNQTSMYLCASSLILSEQYFGPGTRLTVT.

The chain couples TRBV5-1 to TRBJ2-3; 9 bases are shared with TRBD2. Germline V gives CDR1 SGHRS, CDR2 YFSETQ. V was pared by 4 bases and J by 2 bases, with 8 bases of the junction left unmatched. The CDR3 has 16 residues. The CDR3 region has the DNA TGCGCCAGCAGCGCTGTCTCTAGCGGGAACACAGATACGCAGTATTTT. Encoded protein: CASSAVSSGNTDTQYF. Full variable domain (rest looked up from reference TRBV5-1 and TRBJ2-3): KAGVTQTPRYLIKTRGQQVTLSCSPISGHRSVSWYQQTPGQGLQFLFEYFSETQRNKGNFPGRFSGRQFSNSRSEMNVSTLELGDSALYLCASSAVSSGNTDTQYFGPGTRLTVL.

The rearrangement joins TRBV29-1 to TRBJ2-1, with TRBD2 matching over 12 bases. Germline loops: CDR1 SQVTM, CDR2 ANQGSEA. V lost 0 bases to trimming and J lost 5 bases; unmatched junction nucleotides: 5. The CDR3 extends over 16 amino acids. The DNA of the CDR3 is TGCAGCGTTGAAGATCGGACTAGCGGGAAACACAATGAGCAGTTCTTC. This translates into CSVEDRTSGKHNEQFF.

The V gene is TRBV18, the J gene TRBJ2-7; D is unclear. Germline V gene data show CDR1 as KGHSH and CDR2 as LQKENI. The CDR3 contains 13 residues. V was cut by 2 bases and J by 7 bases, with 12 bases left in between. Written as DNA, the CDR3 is TGTGCCAGCTCACCAAACCGCCGGGCTGAGCAGTACTTC. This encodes CASSPNRRAEQYF.

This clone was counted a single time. Here the CDR3 reads CASSLQGVEQYF. CDR3 coding DNA: TGTGCCAGCAGTTTACAGGGGGTAGAGCAGTACTTC. This chain joins TRBV28 and TRBJ2-7; 7 nucleotides align to TRBD1. Germline V gives CDR1 MDHEN, CDR2 SYDVKM. This CDR3 has 12 amino acids. V lost 2 bases to trimming and J lost 7 bases; unmatched junction nucleotides: 2.

Written as DNA, the CDR3 is TGTGCCAGCAGCGACGGACCCCTACAGGGGAGCAATCAGCCCCAGCATTTT. Protein: CASSDGPLQGSNQPQHF. This rearrangement joins TRBV9 to TRBJ1-5; 7 bases match TRBD1. V was pared by 3 bases and J by 1 base, with 10 bases of the junction left unmatched. This CDR3 has 17 amino acids. Germline lookup yields CDR1 SGDLS and CDR2 YYNGEE.

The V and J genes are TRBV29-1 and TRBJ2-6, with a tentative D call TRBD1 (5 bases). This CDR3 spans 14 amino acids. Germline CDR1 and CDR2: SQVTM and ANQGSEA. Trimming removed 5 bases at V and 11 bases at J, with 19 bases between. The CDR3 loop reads CSVYTGGFGDVLTF. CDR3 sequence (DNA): TGCAGCGTTTATACAGGTGGGTTCGGTGACGTCCTGACTTTC.

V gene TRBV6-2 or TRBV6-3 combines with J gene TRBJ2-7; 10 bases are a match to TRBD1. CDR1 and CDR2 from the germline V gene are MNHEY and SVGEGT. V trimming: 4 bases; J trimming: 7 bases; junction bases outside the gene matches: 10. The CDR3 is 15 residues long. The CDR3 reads CASSSVGQGVGEQYF. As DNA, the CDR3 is TGTGCCAGCAGTTCCGTCGGACAGGGGGTAGGGGAGCAGTACTTC.

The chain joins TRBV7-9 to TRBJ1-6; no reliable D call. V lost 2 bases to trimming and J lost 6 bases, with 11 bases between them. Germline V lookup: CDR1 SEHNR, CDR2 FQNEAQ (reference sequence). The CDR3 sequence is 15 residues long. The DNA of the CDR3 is TGTGCCAGCAGCTTAACGTCCTCTCCTAATTCACCCCTCCACTTT. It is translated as CASSLTSSPNSPLHF.

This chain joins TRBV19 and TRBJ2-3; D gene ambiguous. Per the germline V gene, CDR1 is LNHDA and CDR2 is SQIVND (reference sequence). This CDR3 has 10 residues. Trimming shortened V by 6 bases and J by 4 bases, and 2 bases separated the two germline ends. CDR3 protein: CASRADTQYF. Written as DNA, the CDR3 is TGTGCCAGTAGGGCAGATACGCAGTATTTT.

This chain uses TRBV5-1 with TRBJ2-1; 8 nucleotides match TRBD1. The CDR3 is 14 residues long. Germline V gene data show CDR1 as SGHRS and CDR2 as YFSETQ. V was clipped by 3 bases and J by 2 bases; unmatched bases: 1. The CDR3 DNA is TGCGCCAGCAGCTCAGGGGGCCCCTACAATGAGCAGTTCTTC. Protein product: CASSSGGPYNEQFF.

The CDR3 DNA sequence: TGTGCCAGCAGCTTGGACACTAGCGGGAGAGGTGCTGAGCAGTTCTTC. It codes for CASSLDTSGRGAEQFF. This chain uses TRBV7-9 with TRBJ2-1; 11 positions agree with TRBD2. This CDR3 spans 16 amino acids. With V trimmed by 3 bases and J by 9 bases, 10 bases remained unmatched. CDR1 and CDR2 from the germline V gene are SEHNR and FQNEAQ (reference sequence).

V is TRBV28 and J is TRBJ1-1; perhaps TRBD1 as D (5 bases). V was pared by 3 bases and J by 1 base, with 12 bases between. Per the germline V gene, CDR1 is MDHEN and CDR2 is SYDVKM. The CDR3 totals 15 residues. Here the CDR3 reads CASSLPQGKNTEAFF. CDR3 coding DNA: TGTGCCAGCAGTTTGCCTCAGGGAAAGAACACTGAAGCTTTCTTT. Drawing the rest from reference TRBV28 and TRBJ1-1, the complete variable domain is DVKVTQSSRYLVKRTGEKVFLECVQDMDHENMFWYRQDPGLGLRLIYFSYDVKMKEKGDIPEGYSVSREKKERFSLILESASTNQTSMYLCASSLPQGKNTEAFFGQGTRLTVV.